Below, one T cell receptor (beta chain) is given with its context. Its target antigen remains unknown. Qualities for individual bases were not recorded, and no much larger clone is one base off. From its cysteine to its phenylalanine, the CDR3 spans 14 amino acids. The DNA shown is the 42-base CDR3, in frame from base 1. V loses 3 bases at its end and J loses 6 bases; junction bases beyond the gene matches: 5. Sequences DFQATT (CDR1) and SNEGSKA (CDR2) are obtained from the germline V gene (reference sequence). Libraries were prepared through 5' RACE. Sequencing took place on an Illumina HiSeq 2500. A second PCR of about 7 to 12 cycles was run with a J-beta primer mix and a sample-barcoded 5' primer. Each TCR beta cDNA molecule received a unique molecular identifier from a template-switch 5' adaptor carrying 12 random nucleotides. Each sample yielded at least 2.5 million CDR3-containing paired-end reads. The Mint cDNA synthesis kit, primed by a TRBC-specific oligonucleotide, was used to synthesize first-strand cDNA from all RNA. Following uracil-DNA glycosylase treatment, all cDNA underwent a first 18-cycle PCR with the universal primers M1SS and BC2_uni_R. The authors' analysis ran thus. Each sample was normalized by randomly selecting 1 million high-quality reads, each carrying a distinct molecular identifier. Instead of being binned into consensus sequences, reads with shared molecular identifiers were discarded. CDR3 identification, clonotype clustering and error correction used MiTCR with a Q25 quality threshold and the strictest error-elimination algorithm. A nonparametric unseen species model with Euler transformation was used to estimate a lower bound on total TCR beta diversity. TCRdb cleaned the public reads at Q25 with fastp, built clones with MiXCR and kept in-frame beta chains. Each CDR3 protein gets just one entry, which takes the most common genes and DNA from the rows behind it. The V and J calls and clone size come from TCRdb's table, not from the authors' own analysis. The sample table shows 1 million or so distinct CDR3 sequences, and over 35% are seen once. The top ten hold approximately 20% of the sample.

This sample is drawn from a study of blood T cells in healthy people across ages (dated by TCRdb to 2014 to 2015). In the study overall: In model experiments, template switching captured roughly one uniquely barcoded TCR beta cDNA molecule for every two T cells. Age-related changes in TCR beta repertoire diversity were measured in the study by deep sequencing normalized with unique cDNA molecular identifiers. Donors were grouped into four age groups: young (average 16 years), middle-aged (about 38), aged (around 56) and long-lived (approximately 81). Donors of different ages were randomly distributed across sequencing lanes to avoid experimental bias. For two donors (one aged 18 to 30 and one aged 80 or older), the study analyzed two additional independent replicas of 1 million unique cDNA reads from the same blood draw.

On the study overall, not on this receptor specifically: As age increased, observed TCR beta diversity per million T cells dropped in a roughly linear way, and a significant reduction was already evident by age 40. The percentage of naive T cells measured by flow cytometry correlated strongly with observed TCR beta diversity. Compared with the aged group, the long-lived group had more naive CD4+ T cells, fewer expanded clones and increased TCR diversity, a pattern suggesting age selection. Estimates of total diversity based on one million sequenced T cells were regarded as lower bounds and as underestimates. Because donor CMV infection status was unknown, age-related changes in expanded clonotypes were potentially confounded. Conclusive comparison of naive and antigen-experienced compartments was prevented by the profiling of bulk unsorted PBMCs.

The roughly 39 donors, aged roughly 6 to 90 years, were systemically healthy Caucasian individuals from Russia. Each donor gave approximately 9.3 milliliters of peripheral blood, collected into EDTA-treated Vacutainer tubes. Ficoll-Paque density-gradient centrifugation was used to isolate PBMCs, with at least 6.5 million per sample. Total RNA was extracted from PBMCs with Trizol reagent, with at least 5 micrograms obtained per sample. For every donor, flow cytometry on a PBMC aliquot measured the percentage of naive CD45RAhigh/CD27high T cells. The clonotype originates from a woman in her sixties or seventies in good health. The sequencing sample was made of blood. This sequence uses TRBV20-1 and TRBJ2-2, and TRBD2 matches 9 of the central bases. The DNA reads TGCAGTGCTAGCCCTAGCGGGAAGGCCGGGGAGCTGTTTTTT. Protein translation: CSASPSGKAGELFF.